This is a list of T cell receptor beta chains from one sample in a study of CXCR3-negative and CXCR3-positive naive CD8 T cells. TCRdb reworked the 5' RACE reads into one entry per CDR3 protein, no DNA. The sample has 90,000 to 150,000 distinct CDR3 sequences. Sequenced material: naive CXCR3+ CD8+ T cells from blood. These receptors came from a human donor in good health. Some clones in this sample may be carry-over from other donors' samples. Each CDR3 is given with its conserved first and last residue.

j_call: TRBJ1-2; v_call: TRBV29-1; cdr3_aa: CSVLLVYGYTF
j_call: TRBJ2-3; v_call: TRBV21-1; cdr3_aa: CASSSRGPRAMGDTQYF
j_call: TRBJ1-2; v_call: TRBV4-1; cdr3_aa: CASSVTGVAYGYTF
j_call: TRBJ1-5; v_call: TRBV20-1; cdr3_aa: CSATNLYRGRANQPQHF
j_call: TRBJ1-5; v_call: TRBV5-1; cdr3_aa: CASSPDPDQPQHF
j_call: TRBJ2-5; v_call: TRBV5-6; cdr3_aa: CASNLGRIGTQYF
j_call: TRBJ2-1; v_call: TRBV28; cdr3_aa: CASSYGTGGNEQFF
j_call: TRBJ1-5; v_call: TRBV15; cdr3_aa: CATSRGGVWESNQPQHF
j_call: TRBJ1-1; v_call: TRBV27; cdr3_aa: CASSPQDRGPNTEAFF
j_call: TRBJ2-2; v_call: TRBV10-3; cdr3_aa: CATIDPTNTGELFF
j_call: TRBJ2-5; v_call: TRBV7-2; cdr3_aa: CASSSPDRGQETQYF
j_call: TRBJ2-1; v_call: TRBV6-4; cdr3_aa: CASANGGEGEQFF
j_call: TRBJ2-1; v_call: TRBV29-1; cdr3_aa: CSVELAGYVEQFF
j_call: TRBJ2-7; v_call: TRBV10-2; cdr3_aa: CASSAGLAGDYYEQYF
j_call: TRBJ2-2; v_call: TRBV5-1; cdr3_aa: CASSIRESGTGELFF
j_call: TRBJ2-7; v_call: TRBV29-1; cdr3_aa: CSVEDLAGGSYEQYF
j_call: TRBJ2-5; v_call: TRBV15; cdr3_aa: CATSTLRESYQETQYF
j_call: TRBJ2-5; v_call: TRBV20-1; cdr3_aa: CSATGQGMRETQYF
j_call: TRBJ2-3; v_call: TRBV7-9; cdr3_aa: CASSSTILGTDTDTQYF
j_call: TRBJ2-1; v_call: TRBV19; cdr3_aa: CASSILAGNEQFF
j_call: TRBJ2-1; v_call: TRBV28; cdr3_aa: CASTLWGYNEQFF
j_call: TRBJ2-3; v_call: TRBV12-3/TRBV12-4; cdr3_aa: CASSSALSSGESTDTQYF
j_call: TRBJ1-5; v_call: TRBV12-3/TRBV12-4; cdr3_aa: CASSPDRGTNQPQHF
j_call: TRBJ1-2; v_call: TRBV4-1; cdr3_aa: CASSPTGDGYTF
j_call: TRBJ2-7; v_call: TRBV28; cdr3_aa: CASSLGLRAGEQYF
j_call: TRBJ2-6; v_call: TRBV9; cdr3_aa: CASSSPGANVLTF
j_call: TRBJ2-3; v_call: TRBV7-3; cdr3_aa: CASSALAGGLATQYF
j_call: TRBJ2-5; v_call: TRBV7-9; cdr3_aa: CASSRQGVWETQYF
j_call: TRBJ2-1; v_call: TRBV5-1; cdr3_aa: CASSLEVPAQYNEQFF
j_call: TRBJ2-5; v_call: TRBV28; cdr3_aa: CASTSKDLLRFQETQYF
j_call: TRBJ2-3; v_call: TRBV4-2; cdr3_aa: CASSQVVLAGARSTDTQYF
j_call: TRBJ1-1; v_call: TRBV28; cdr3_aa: CASSGTANTEAFF
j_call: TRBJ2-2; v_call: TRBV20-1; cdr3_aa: CSAIASGELNTGELFF
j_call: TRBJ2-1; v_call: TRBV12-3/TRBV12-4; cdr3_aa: CASSLISRGGYNEQFF
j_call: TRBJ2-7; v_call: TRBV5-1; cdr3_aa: CASSSNLRGSYEQYF
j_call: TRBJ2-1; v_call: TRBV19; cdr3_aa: CASSSGHLDVDEQFF
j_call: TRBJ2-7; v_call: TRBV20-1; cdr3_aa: CSARRQGASYEQYF
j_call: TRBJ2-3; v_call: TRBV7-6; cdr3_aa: CASSSGGARTDTQYF
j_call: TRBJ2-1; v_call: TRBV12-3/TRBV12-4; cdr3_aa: CASSLEAGGYNEQFF
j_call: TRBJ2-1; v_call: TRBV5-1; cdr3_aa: CASSATGTAYNEQFF
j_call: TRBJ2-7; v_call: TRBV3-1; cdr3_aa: CASSPNSYEQYF
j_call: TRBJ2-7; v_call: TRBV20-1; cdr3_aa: CSALGGGDSSYEQYF
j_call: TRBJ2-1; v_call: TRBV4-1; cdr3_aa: CASSLGVSYNEQFF
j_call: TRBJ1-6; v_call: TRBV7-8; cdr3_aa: CASSEGGPYNSPLHF
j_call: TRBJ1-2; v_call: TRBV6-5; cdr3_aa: CASSYSDWTGADGYTF
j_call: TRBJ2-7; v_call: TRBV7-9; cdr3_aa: CASSLSGRSHYEQYF
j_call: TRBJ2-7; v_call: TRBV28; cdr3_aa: CASSFEREEGNEQYF
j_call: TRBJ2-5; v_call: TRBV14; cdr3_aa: CASSQGQTTVLQETQYF
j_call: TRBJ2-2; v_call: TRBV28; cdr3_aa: CASSFRRGGGWNTGELFF
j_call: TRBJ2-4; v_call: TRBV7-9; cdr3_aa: CASSLGAGENIQYF
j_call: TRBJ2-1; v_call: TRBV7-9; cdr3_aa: CASSLVELADNEQFF
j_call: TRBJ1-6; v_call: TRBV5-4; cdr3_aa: CASSLAQESSPLHF
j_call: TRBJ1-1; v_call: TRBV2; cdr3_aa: CASTAPPSILDRRAFF
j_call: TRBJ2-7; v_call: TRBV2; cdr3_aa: CASSGQPDYEQYF